The source of this TCR beta chain is a study of tumor-infiltrating lymphocytes in primary liver carcinoma (dated by TCRdb to about 2017). About the study as a whole: Of the five patients, three men and two women aged 30 to 69 years, four had hepatocellular carcinoma and one had combined HCC and intrahepatic cholangiocarcinoma. The five patients had tumors staged T1-T3 N0M0, with maximum diameters ranging from about 4 to 10 cm. Each sample produced about 3.5 to 8 million productive TCRbeta reads, and read depth showed no significant difference between tissue types. Across five regions of each liver tumor, along with adjacent normal tissue and blood, the study brought together TCRbeta repertoire sequencing, expression microarrays and whole-exome sequencing. A total of 35 specimens from 5 patients, comprising some 25 tumor regions, 5 adjacent noncancerous liver tissues and 5 peripheral blood samples, were covered by TCRbeta repertoire sequencing. Agilent mRNA microarray profiling was performed on the roughly 25 tumor region samples to relate TCRbeta repertoire diversity to the local molecular phenotype. Repertoires from technical replicates were highly reproducible, with mean shared-clone rates roughly 0.87 and correlation coefficients above 0.95. Broad study findings and their caveats: Comparison of CD4+ and CD8+ T cell repertoires was precluded by the use of bulk unsorted samples. With just a handful of patients in the study, the authors point out that the findings should be validated in a larger study. The top 250 clones accounted for a significantly greater share of the repertoire in tumors than in blood (p = 0.039). Only the TCR beta chain was sequenced, so true repertoire diversity is likely underestimated because unpaired alpha chains were not captured. Only about 7-25% of top clones were found in all five regions of a tumor, suggesting spatial heterogeneity of tumor-infiltrating T cells. Pairs of tumor regions showed greater repertoire overlap (mean roughly 36%) than tumor-adjacent pairs (about 17%) or tumor-blood pairs (approximately 14%), which is consistent with antigen-driven expansion.

Without any cell sorting, total RNA and DNA were extracted together from about 20-30 mg of bulk tissue using the AllPrep DNA/RNA mini kit. Between November 2015 and March 2016, roughly 5 patients in China with histopathologically diagnosed primary liver carcinoma had their tumors surgically resected. At the time of sampling, the patients were treatment-naive and had chronic HBV infection. Five spatially separated regions were sampled per tumor: superior, inferior, left-lateral and right-lateral poles, plus the tumor centre. Histological examination found more than 80% viable tumor cells in every tumor sample. Each fresh piece of tumor and adjacent tissue was cut in two, with one half stored in RNAlater at -80 degrees C and the other half sent for histology. A constant-region primer and ProtoScript II reverse transcriptase were used to reverse-transcribe TCRbeta-specific cDNA from roughly 0.5 ug total RNA. TCRbeta libraries were built with three nested multiplex PCR rounds, a slightly modified ARM-PCR procedure. Each of the first two PCR rounds ran for approximately 9 cycles using multiplex TRBV1-TRBV30 forward primers together with a Cbeta reverse primer. Sample barcodes and Illumina adapters were attached in a final 25-cycle PCR using Deep VentR polymerase. Before sequencing, amplicons of 200-500 bp were purified from gel using a QIAquick gel extraction kit. TCRbeta amplicons were sequenced on an Illumina HiSeq 2500 with 250-bp paired-end reads. The original methods were these. Quality trimming of reads was performed with Trimmomatic v0.33, and paired reads were merged with FLASH v1.2.11 so that full CDR3 sequences could be recovered. V, D and J germline segments were assigned to the rearranged TCRbeta sequences using MiGEC v1.2.1b. VDJtools v1.0.0 computed clonotype statistics and Shannon-Wiener diversity indices. To cut down on sampling bias, every analysis after diversity analysis relied on just the 250 most abundant clonotypes from each sample. Through fastp at Q25 and MiXCR, TCRdb rebuilt clones from the public reads, retaining in-frame beta chains. Merged by CDR3 protein, the rows form single entries marked with the most common genes and DNA. V and J calls and clone size were set by TCRdb, not the authors. This sample lists 95,000 to 100,000 distinct CDR3 sequences; approximately 70% were detected once. Around 10% of the sample is held by the ten biggest clonotypes.

About this clonotype itself: What antigen it recognizes has not been identified. Sequence at one end of the junction differs from germline and may be a read error.

CDR1 and CDR2 are read off the germline V gene as MDHEN and SYDVKM. Measured from the cysteine to the phenylalanine, the CDR3 is 15 residues long. The retained sequence is limited to the CDR3, 45 bases, with the frame set at the first base. The sequencing sample was made of liver tumor tissue from sampling region 2. The cell subset or site label of this sample denotes: tumor region T2, inferior pole. This sequence uses TRBV28 and TRBJ2-1; 13 middle bases align to TRBD2. This receptor was obtained from an older woman with primary liver carcinoma and hepatitis B virus infection. For the CDR3, the sequence is CTSSRTSGSYNEQFF. The DNA sequence follows: TGTACCAGCAGTCGGACTAGCGGGAGCTACAATGAGCAGTTCTTC.